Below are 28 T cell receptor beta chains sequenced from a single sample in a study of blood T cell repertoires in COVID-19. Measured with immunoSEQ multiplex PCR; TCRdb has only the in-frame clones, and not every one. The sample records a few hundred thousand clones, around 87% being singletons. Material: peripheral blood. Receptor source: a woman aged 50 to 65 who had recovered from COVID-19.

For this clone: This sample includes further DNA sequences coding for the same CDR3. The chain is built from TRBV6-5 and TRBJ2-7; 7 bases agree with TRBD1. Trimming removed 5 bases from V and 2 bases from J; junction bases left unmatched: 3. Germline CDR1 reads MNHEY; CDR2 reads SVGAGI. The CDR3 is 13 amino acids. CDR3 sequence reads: CASSRDRTYEQYF. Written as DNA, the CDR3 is TGTGCCAGCAGTCGGGACAGAACCTACGAGCAGTACTTC.

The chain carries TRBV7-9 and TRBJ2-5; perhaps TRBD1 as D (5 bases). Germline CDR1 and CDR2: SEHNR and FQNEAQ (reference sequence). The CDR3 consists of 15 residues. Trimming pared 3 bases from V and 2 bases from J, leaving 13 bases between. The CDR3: CASSFSTVRQETQYF. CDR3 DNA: TGTGCCAGCAGCTTTTCGACAGTTCGGCAAGAGACCCAGTACTTC.

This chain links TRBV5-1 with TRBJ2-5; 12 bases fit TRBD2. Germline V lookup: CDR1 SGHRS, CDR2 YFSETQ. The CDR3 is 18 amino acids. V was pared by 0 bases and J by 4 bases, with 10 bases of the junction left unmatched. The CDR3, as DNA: TGCGCCAGCAGCTTGGGGCTAGCGGGAGGGCCCGGGGGAGAGACCCAGTACTTC. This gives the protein CASSLGLAGGPGGETQYF.

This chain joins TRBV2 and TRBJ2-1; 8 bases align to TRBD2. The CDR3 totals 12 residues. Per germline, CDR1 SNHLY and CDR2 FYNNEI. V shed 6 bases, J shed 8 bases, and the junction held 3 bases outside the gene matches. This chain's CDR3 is CASRGLVYEQFF. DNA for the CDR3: TGTGCCAGCAGGGGACTAGTCTATGAGCAGTTCTTC.

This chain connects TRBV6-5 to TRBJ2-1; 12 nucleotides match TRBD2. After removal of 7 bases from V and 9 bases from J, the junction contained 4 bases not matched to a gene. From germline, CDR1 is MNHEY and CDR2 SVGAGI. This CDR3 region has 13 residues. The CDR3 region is CASILAGGGEQFF. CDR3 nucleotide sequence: TGTGCCAGCATACTAGCGGGGGGTGGTGAGCAGTTCTTC.

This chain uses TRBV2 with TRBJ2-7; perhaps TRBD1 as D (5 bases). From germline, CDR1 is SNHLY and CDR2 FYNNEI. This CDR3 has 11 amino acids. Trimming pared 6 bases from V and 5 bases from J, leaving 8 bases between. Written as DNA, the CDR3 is TGTGCCAGCAGAGGGGTAAACGAGCAGTACTTC. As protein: CASRGVNEQYF.

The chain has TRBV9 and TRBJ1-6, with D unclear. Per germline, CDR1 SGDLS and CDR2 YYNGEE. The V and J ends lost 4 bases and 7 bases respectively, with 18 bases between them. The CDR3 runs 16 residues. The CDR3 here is CASSSPPETHNSPLHF. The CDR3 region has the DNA TGTGCCAGCAGCTCACCCCCCGAGACACACAATTCACCCCTCCACTTT. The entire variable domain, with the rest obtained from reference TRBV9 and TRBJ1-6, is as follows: DSGVTQTPKHLITATGQRVTLRCSPRSGDLSVYWYQQSLDQGLQFLIQYYNGEERAKGNILERFSAQQFPDLHSELNLSSLELGDSALYFCASSSPPETHNSPLHFGNGTRLTVT.

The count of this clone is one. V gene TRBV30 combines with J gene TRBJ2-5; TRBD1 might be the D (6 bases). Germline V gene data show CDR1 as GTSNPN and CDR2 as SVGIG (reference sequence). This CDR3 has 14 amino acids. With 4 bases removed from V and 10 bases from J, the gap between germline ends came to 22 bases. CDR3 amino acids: CAWNSGLQGYDQYF. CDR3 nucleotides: TGTGCCTGGAACTCAGGGCTCCAGGGGTATGACCAGTACTTC.

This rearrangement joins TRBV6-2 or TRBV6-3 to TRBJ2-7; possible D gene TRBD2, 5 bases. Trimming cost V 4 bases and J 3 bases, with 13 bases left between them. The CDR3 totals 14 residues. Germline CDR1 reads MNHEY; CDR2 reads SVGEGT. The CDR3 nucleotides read TGTGCCAGCAGTTCAGGCGGGCAACTCTACGAGCAGTACTTC. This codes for CASSSGGQLYEQYF.

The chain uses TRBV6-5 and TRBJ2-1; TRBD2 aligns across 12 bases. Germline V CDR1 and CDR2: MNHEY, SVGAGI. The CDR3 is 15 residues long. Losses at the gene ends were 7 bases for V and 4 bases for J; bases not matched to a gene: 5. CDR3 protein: CASTATSGGYNEQFF. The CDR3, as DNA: TGTGCCAGCACGGCGACTAGCGGGGGTTACAATGAGCAGTTCTTC.

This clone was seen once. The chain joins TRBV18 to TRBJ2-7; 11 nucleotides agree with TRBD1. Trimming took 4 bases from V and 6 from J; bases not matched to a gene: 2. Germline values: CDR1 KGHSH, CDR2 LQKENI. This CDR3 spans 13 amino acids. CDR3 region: CASSLGQGGEQYF. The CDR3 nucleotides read TGTGCCAGCTCACTGGGACAGGGGGGCGAGCAGTACTTC. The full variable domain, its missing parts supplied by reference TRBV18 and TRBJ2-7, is NAGVMQNPRHLVRRRGQEARLRCSPMKGHSHVYWYRQLPEEGLKFMVYLQKENIIDESGMPKERFSAEFPKEGPSILRIQQVVRGDSAAYFCASSLGQGGEQYFGPGTRLTVT.

In DNA form, the CDR3 reads TGCAGCGCAGCACAGGGGTCGCCAAATGAGCAGTTCTTC. It yields the protein CSAAQGSPNEQFF. V is TRBV29-1 and J is TRBJ2-1; 7 bases fit TRBD1. The trim removed 7 bases at V and 7 bases at J, leaving 10 bases unmatched. Per the germline V gene, CDR1 is SQVTM and CDR2 is ANQGSEA. CDR3 length equals 13 residues.

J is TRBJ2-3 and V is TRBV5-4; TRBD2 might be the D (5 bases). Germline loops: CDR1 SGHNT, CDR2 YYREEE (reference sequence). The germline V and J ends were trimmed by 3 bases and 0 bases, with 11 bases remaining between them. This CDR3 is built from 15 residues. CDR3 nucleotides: TGTGCCAGCAGCTCGCCGGGAAATAGCACAGATACGCAGTATTTT. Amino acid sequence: CASSSPGNSTDTQYF.

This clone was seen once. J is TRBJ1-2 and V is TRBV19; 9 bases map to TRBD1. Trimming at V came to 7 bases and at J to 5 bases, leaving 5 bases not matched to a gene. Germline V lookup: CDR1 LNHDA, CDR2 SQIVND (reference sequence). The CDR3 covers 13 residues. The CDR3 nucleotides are TGTGCCAGTACAAAGGGACAGGGTTATGGCTACACCTTC. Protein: CASTKGQGYGYTF.

The CDR3 region has the DNA TGTGCCAGCACCGAGAGCCGGGACAGGGGCGATGGCTACACCTTC. Translating it yields CASTESRDRGDGYTF. The V gene is TRBV6-5, the J gene TRBJ1-2; 10 nucleotides line up with TRBD1. The length of the CDR3 is 15 residues. Germline trimming cut 7 bases from V and 6 bases from J; bases unmatched to any gene: 11. Looked up from germline, CDR1 is MNHEY and CDR2 is SVGAGI.

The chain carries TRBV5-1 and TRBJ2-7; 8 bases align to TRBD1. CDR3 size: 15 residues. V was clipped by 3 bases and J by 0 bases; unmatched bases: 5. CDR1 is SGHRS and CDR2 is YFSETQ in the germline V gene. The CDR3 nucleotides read TGCGCCAGCAGCTCTACGACAGGGGTCTCCTACGAGCAGTACTTC. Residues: CASSSTTGVSYEQYF.

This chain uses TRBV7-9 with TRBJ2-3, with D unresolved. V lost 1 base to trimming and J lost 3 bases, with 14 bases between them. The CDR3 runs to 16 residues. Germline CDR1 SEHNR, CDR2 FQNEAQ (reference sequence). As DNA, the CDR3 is TGTGCCAGCAGCTTAGTTCCAGGCCAGTTAACAGATACGCAGTATTTT. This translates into CASSLVPGQLTDTQYF.

CDR3 DNA: TGTGCCAGTAGTATTGGGGCGGGGCCCGAAGCTTTCTTT. Protein product: CASSIGAGPEAFF. The chain joins TRBV19 to TRBJ1-1; a weak D match, TRBD1 (5 bases). Trimming removed 3 bases at V and 8 bases at J, with 13 bases between. Germline CDR1 reads LNHDA; CDR2 reads SQIVND (reference sequence). The CDR3 is 13 residues long.

CDR3 amino acids: CASSYHDRSTGELFF. The CDR3 region has the DNA TGTGCCAGCAGTTACCACGACAGAAGCACCGGGGAGCTGTTTTTT. The rearrangement joins TRBV6-2 or TRBV6-3 to TRBJ2-2, with a possible D match to TRBD1 (5 bases). Germline CDR1 reads MNHEY; CDR2 reads SVGEGT. Deletions cut 2 bases from V and 4 bases from J, with 11 bases between. The CDR3 is made up of 15 amino acids.

Here the CDR3 DNA reads TGTGCCAGCAGTGAACTAGCGGGAGTCGTTGAGACCCAGTACTTC. It translates to CASSELAGVVETQYF. The V and J genes are TRBV27 and TRBJ2-5; TRBD2 matches 11 bases. This CDR3 spans 15 amino acids. The J segment lost 5 bases and the V segment lost 5 bases, leaving 7 bases of the junction unmatched. The V gene's germline CDR1 is MNHEY and CDR2 SMNVEV (reference sequence).

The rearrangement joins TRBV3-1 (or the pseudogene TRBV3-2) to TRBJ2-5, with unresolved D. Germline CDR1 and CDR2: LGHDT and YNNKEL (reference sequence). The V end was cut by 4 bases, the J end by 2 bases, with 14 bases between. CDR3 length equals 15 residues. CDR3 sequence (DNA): TGTGCCAGCAGCCCTCCATCCGACTCTCAAGAGACCCAGTACTTC. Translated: CASSPPSDSQETQYF.

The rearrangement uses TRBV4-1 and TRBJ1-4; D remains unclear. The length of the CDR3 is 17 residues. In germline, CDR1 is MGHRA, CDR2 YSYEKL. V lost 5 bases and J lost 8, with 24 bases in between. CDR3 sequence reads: CASSYVSTGMTKEKLFF. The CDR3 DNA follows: TGCGCCAGCAGCTACGTTTCGACGGGAATGACGAAAGAAAAACTGTTTTTT.

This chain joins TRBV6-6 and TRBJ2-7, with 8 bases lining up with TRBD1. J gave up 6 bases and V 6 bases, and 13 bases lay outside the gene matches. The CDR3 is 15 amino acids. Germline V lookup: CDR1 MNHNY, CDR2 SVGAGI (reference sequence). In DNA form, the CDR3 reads TGTGCCAGCAGATCCTCCGGGACAGGTAATTCCGAGCAGTACTTC. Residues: CASRSSGTGNSEQYF.

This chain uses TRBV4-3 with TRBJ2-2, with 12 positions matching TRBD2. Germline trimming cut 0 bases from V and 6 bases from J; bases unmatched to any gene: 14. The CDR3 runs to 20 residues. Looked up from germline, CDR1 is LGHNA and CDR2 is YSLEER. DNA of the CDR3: TGCGCCAGCAGCCAAGATGAGTCTAGCGGGGGGGCCATTGGTGCCGGGGAGCTGTTTTTT. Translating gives CASSQDESSGGAIGAGELFF.

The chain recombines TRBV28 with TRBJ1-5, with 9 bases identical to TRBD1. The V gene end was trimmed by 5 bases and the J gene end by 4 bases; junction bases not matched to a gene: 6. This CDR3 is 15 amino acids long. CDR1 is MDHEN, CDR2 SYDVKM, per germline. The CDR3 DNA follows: TGTGCCAGCAGTCGCTGGGACAGGGCGAATCAGCCCCAGCATTTT. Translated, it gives CASSRWDRANQPQHF.

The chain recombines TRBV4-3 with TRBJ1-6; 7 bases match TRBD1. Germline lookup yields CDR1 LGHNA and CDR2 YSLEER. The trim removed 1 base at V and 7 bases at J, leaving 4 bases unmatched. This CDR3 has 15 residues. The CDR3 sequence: CASSQAPRGNSPLHF. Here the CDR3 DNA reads TGCGCCAGCAGCCAAGCCCCCAGGGGGAATTCACCCCTCCACTTT.

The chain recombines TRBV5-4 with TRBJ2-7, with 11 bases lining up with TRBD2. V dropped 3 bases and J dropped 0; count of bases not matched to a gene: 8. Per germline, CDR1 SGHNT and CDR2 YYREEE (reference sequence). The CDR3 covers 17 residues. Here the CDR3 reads CASSSGWGTSGSYEQYF. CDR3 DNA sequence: TGTGCCAGCAGCTCCGGCTGGGGGACTAGCGGCTCCTACGAGCAGTACTTC.

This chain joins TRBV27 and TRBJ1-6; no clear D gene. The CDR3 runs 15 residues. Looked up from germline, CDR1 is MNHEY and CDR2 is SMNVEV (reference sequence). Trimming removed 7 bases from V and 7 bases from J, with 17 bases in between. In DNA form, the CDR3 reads TGTGCCAGCACCCTCTTCAAGAACGGGAATTCACCCCTCCACTTT. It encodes CASTLFKNGNSPLHF.